A few counts support the clone carrying this T cell receptor beta chain. What it recognizes is unknown. This specimen belongs to a study of CD4 T cells in relation to SARS-CoV-2 and coronaviruses. This CDR3 spans 13 amino acids. Trimming stripped 4 bases from V and 3 bases from J, with 10 bases between. CDR1 MGHRA and CDR2 YSYEKL come from the germline V gene. Findings of the study overall: Monoreactive clones expanded significantly more to SARS-CoV-2 than crossreactive clones did.

Sequencing was performed with immunoSEQ multiplex PCR; in TCRdb, only in-frame clones are kept and a portion is missing. Of 18,000 or so clones in the sample, around 73% were seen once. Before the COVID-19 pandemic, during about 2010-2019, CD4+ T cells were taken from unexposed donors. Isolation of CD4+ T cells took place after approximately eleven days in culture. This TCR was sampled from a human donor in good health. The sequencing sample was made of CD4+ T cells from PBMCs, cultured in vitro. The chain has TRBV4-1 and TRBJ2-7, with a weak D call TRBD2 (5 bases). As DNA, the CDR3 is TGCGCCAGCAGCCCTGCGGGTCGCTACGAGCAGTACTTC. It yields the protein CASSPAGRYEQYF.